The TCR beta chain under discussion was sequenced for a study of T cell responses to AZD1222 COVID-19 vaccine. Findings and limits, study-wide: Unmutated variant regions reportedly attract nearly half of all spike-specific TCRs. Repertoires in all cases were sampled only once the peak T cell response had passed. Donors were chiefly white British, with a greater number of females, and clonal diversity was perhaps underestimated.

The protocol was immunoSEQ multiplex PCR, while the TCRdb copy is restricted to in-frame clones and leaves out a portion. The table shows 70,000 to 95,000 clones, with roughly 90% occurring only once. CDR3 length: 13 amino acids. The V end was cut by 5 bases, the J end by 8 bases, with 14 bases between. This clone turned up a few times. What it binds is unknown. This rearrangement joins TRBV12-3 or TRBV12-4 to TRBJ2-3, with a possible D match to TRBD2 (5 bases). Here the sequenced sample was peripheral blood, taken on day 0 of MenACWY control vaccination. The TCR sequence derives from an adult in good health. CDR3 sequence reads: CASSARTAPTQYF. The CDR3 region has the DNA TGTGCCAGCAGTGCCCGGACTGCCCCTACGCAGTATTTT.